This T cell receptor (beta chain) comes out of a study of CD8 T cells in ankylosing spondylitis. Study-wide points: Reportedly, disease-linked clones are significantly enriched in ankylosing spondylitis patients' matched synovial fluid. What appeared characteristic of ankylosing spondylitis blood was a TCR beta motif of under 10 highly homologous variants.

The CDR3 contains 16 residues. Germline V gene data show CDR1 as MGHRA and CDR2 as YSYEKL. Trimming stripped 3 bases from V and 3 bases from J, with 17 bases between. Libraries for TCR beta were made by quantitative 5'-RACE with molecular barcodes. One entry per CDR3 protein results from TCRdb running MiXCR on the 5' RACE reads. This table has approximately 220,000 distinct CDR3 sequences, roughly 18% appearing once. Concerning this clonotype: Its antigen is currently unknown.

This TCR derives from a male donor with ankylosing spondylitis. Sequencing was performed on blood, either unsorted or a sorted T cell fraction (not recorded which). J is TRBJ1-2 and V is TRBV4-1; D not certain. The CDR3 loop reads CASSHLPGVEDYGYTF. For the CDR3, the DNA is TGCGCCAGCAGCCACCTCCCCGGGGTGGAGGACTATGGCTACACCTTC.